This note documents a single T cell receptor (beta chain) sequence. At the DNA level, this CDR3 is encoded by other sequences in the same sample as well. This entry belongs to a study of blood T cell repertoires in COVID-19. The overall study: Samples taken during acute and convalescent COVID-19 were collected in the United States, Italy and Spain. T cells, B-cell-depleted T cells, or PBMCs supplied cDNA or gDNA.

Trimming pared 3 bases from V and 0 bases from J, leaving 12 bases between. The CDR3 extends over 17 amino acids. Germline V gene sequence: CDR1 MNHNS, CDR2 SASEGT. Sequencing used immunoSEQ multiplex PCR; TCRdb keeps in-frame clones, though not all of them. Among about 300,000 clones listed, 85% to 90% were seen once. All recovered Cohort 3 donors got two negative PCRs, got clearance, or saw symptom resolution. This receptor was identified in a woman younger than 30 who had recovered from COVID-19. Material for sequencing was PBMCs or T cells enriched from blood (not recorded which). This chain connects TRBV6-1 to TRBJ1-6, with D uncertain. As DNA, the CDR3 is TGTGCCAGCAGTGACCTACATTGGAGCTCCTATAATTCACCCCTCCACTTT. Its protein product is CASSDLHWSSYNSPLHF.